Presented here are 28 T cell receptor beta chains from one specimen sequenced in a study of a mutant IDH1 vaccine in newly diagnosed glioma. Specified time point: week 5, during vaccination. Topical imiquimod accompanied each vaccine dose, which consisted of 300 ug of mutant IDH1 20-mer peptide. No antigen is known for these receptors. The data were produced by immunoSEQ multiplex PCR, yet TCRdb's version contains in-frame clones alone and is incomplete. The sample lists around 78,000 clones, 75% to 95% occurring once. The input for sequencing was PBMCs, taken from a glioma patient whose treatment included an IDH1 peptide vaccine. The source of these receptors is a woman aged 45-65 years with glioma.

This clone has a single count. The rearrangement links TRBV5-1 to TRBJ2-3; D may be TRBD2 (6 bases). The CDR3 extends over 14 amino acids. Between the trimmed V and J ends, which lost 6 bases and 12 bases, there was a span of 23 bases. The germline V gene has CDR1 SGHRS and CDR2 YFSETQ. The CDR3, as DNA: TGCGCCAGCAAGGAACGCCCCTCGGAGGGAACCCAGTATTTT. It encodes CASKERPSEGTQYF.

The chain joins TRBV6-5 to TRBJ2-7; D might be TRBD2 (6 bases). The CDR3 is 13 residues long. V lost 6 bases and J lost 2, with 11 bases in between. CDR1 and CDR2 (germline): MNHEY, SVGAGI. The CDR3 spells CASRSGFTYEQYF. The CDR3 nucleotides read TGTGCCAGCAGAAGCGGGTTCACCTACGAGCAGTACTTC.

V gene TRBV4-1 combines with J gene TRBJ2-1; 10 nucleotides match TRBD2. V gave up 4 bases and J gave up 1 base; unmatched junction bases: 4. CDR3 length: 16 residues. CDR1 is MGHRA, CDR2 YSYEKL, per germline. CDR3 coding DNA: TGCGCCAGCAGCCCAAGGACTAGCGGATCCTACAATGAGCAGTTCTTC. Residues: CASSPRTSGSYNEQFF.

For the CDR3, the DNA is TGTGCCAGCAGGGAAACCGGGACAGTCAGAGATGAGCAGTTCTTC. The encoded protein is CASRETGTVRDEQFF. V usage is TRBV28 and J usage is TRBJ2-1; TRBD1 agrees at 7 bases. This CDR3 spans 15 amino acids. Trimming at V came to 6 bases and at J to 8 bases, leaving 13 bases not matched to a gene. From germline, CDR1 is MDHEN and CDR2 SYDVKM.

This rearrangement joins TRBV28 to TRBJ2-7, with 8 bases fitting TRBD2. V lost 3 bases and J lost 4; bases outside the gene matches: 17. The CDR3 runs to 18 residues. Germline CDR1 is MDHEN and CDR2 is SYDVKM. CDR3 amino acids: CASSLGAGVSPWKYEQYF. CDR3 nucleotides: TGTGCCAGCAGTTTGGGAGCGGGAGTCTCTCCATGGAAATACGAGCAGTACTTC.

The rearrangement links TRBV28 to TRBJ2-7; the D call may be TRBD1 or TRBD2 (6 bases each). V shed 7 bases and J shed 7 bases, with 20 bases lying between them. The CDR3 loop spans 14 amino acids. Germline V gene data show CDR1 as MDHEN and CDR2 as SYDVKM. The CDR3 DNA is TGTGCCAGCAACATAGACAGGCTGGGGGGAGAGCAGTACTTC. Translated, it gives CASNIDRLGGEQYF.

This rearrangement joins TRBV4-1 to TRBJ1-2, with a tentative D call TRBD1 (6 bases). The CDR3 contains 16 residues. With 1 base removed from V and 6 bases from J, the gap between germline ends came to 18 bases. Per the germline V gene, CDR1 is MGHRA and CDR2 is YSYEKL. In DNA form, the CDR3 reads TGCGCCAGCAGCCAAGGGAGGACAGCCGCGAGACATGGCTACACCTTC. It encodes CASSQGRTAARHGYTF.

In DNA form, the CDR3 reads TGCGCCAGCAGCCCAGGGGGTTTCAGCAATCAGCCCCAGCATTTT. This codes for CASSPGGFSNQPQHF. The genes are TRBV4-1 and TRBJ1-5, with 7 bases aligning to TRBD1. This CDR3 contains 15 residues. Germline V CDR1 and CDR2: MGHRA, YSYEKL. V lost 4 bases, J lost 1 base, and 4 bases stayed unmatched.

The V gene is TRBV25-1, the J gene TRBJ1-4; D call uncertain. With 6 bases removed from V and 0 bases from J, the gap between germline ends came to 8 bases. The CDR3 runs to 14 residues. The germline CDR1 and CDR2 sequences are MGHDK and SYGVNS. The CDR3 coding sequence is TGTGCCAGCAGGCCAGATGCAACTAATGAAAAACTGTTTTTT. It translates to CASRPDATNEKLFF.

The CDR3, as DNA: TGTGCCAGTAGCGCCGGGACAGGGAGCTCCTACGAGCAGTACTTC. Translated, it gives CASSAGTGSSYEQYF. The chain links TRBV19 to TRBJ2-7; the match to TRBD1 covers 9 bases. Germline-derived CDR1 and CDR2 are LNHDA and SQIVND (reference sequence). The CDR3 extends over 15 amino acids. V was clipped by 6 bases and J by 0 bases; unmatched bases: 6.

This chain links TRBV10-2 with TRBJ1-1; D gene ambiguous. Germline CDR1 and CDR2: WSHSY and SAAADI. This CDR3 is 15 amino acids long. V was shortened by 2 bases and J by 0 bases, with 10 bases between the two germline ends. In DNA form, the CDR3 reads TGCGCCAGCAGTGAGCGCGCACACTTGAACACTGAAGCTTTCTTT. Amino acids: CASSERAHLNTEAFF.

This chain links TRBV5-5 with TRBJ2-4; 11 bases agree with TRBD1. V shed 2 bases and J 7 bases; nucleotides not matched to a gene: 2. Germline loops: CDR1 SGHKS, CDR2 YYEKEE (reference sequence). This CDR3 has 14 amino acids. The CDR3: CASSLGTGGNIQYF. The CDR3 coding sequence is TGTGCCAGCAGCTTAGGGACAGGGGGGAACATTCAGTACTTC.

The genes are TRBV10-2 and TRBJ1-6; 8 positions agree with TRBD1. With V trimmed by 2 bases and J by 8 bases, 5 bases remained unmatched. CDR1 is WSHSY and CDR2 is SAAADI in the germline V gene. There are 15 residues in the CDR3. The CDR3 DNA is TGCGCCAGCAGTGAGAGCGAGACAGGGGATTCACCCCTCCACTTT. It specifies CASSESETGDSPLHF.

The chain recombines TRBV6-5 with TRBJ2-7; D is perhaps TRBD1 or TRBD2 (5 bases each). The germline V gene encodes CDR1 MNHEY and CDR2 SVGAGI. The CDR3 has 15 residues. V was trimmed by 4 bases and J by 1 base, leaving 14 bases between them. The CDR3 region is CASSSGTTLSYEQYF. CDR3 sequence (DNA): TGTGCCAGCAGTTCCGGGACGACCCTATCCTACGAGCAGTACTTC.

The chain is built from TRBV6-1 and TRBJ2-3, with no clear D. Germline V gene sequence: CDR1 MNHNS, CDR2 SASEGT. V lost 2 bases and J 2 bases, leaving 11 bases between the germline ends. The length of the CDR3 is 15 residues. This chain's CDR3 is CASSEPGLPTDTQYF. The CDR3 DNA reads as TGTGCCAGCAGTGAACCCGGATTACCCACAGATACGCAGTATTTT.

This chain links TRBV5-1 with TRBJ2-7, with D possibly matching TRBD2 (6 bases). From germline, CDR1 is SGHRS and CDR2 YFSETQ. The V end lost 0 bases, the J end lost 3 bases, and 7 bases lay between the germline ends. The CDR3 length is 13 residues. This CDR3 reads CASSLDSGYEQYF. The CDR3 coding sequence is TGCGCCAGCAGCTTGGATAGCGGCTACGAGCAGTACTTC. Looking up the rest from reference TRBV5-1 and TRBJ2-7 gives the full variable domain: KAGVTQTPRYLIKTRGQQVTLSCSPISGHRSVSWYQQTPGQGLQFLFEYFSETQRNKGNFPGRFSGRQFSNSRSEMNVSTLELGDSALYLCASSLDSGYEQYFGPGTRLTVT.

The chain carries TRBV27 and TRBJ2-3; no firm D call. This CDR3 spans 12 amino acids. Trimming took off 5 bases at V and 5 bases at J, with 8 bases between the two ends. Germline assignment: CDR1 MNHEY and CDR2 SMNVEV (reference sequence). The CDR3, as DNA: TGTGCCAGCAGTACCCTAGAAGATACGCAGTATTTT. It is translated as CASSTLEDTQYF.

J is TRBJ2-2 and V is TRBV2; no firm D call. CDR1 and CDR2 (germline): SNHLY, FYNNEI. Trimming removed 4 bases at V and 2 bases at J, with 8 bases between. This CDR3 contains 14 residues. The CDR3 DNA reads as TGTGCCAGCAGTGTGACGCAAAACACCGGGGAGCTGTTTTTT. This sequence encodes CASSVTQNTGELFF.

The CDR3 here is CASSRFPGQQETQYF. In DNA form, the CDR3 reads TGCGCCAGCAGCCGCTTCCCGGGACAGCAAGAGACCCAGTACTTC. This chain connects TRBV4-1 to TRBJ2-5; 7 bases agree with TRBD1. The V gene's germline CDR1 is MGHRA and CDR2 YSYEKL. The CDR3 is 15 amino acids. V shed 4 bases and J 2 bases; nucleotides not matched to a gene: 7.

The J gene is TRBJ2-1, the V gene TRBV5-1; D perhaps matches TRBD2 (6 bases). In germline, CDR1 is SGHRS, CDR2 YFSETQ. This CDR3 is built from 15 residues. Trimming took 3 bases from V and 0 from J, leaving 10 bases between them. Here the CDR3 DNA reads TGCGCCAGCAGCTCCCGGGGGAGCTCCTACAATGAGCAGTTCTTC. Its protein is CASSSRGSSYNEQFF.

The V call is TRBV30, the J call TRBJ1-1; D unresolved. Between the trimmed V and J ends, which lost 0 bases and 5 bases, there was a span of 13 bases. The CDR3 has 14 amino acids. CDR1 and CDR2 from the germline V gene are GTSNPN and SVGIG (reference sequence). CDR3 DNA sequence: TGTGCCTGGAGTGTACTATCCCCGGGGACTGAAGCTTTCTTT. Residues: CAWSVLSPGTEAFF.

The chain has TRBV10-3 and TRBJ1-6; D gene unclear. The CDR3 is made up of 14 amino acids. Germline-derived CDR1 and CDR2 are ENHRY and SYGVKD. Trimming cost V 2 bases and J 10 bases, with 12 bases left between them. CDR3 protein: CAISETPEDSPLHF. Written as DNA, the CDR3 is TGTGCCATCAGTGAGACCCCAGAGGACTCACCCCTCCACTTT.

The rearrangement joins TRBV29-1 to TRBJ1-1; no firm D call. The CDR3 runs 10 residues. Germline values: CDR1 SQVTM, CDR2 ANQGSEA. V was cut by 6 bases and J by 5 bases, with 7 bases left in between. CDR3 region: CSVGRTEAFF. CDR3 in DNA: TGCAGCGTCGGGAGGACTGAAGCTTTCTTT.

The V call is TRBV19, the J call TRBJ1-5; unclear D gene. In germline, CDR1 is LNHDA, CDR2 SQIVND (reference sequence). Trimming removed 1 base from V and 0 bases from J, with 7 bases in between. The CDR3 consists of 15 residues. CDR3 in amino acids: CASSIGSNSNQPQHF. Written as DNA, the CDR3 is TGTGCCAGTAGTATAGGCAGTAATAGCAATCAGCCCCAGCATTTT. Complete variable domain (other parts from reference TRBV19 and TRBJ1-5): DGGITQSPKYLFRKEGQNVTLSCEQNLNHDAMYWYRQDPGQGLRLIYYSQIVNDFQKGDIAEGYSVSREKKESFPLTVTSAQKNPTAFYLCASSIGSNSNQPQHFGDGTRLSIL.

Here the CDR3 DNA reads TGTGCCAGCAAGCTCCCAGGGGGCTATGGCTACACCTTC. Its translation: CASKLPGGYGYTF. The V gene is TRBV25-1, the J gene TRBJ1-2; TRBD1 matches at 7 bases. CDR3 size: 13 residues. Germline-derived CDR1 and CDR2 are MGHDK and SYGVNS. V gave up 7 bases and J gave up 4 bases; unmatched junction bases: 6.

CDR3 nucleotides: TGTGCCAGCAAGGACAGTTTAGGGTCCTACGAGCAGTACTTC. It encodes CASKDSLGSYEQYF. The chain is built from TRBV6-1 and TRBJ2-5; TRBD1 is a possible D gene (6 bases). The tail of the sequence fits TRBJ2-7 better, so the J call may be wrong. This CDR3 is 14 amino acids long. Germline V CDR1 and CDR2: MNHNS, SASEGT.

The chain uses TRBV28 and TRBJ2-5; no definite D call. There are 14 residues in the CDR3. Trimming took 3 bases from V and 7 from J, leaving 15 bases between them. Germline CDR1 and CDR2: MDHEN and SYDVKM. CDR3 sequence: CASSFPSKLGTQYF. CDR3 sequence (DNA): TGTGCCAGCAGTTTTCCGTCCAAGTTGGGGACCCAGTACTTC.

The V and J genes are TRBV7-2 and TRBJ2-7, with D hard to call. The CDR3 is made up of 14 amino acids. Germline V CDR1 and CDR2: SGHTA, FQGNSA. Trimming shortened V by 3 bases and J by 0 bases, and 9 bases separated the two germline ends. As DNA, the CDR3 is TGTGCCAGCAGCTTTGACTGGTCCTCCTACGAGCAGTACTTC. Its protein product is CASSFDWSSYEQYF.